A single sample gave rise to the 17 T cell receptor beta chains below, sequenced in a study of shared clonotypes between healthy human individuals. Measured with immunoSEQ multiplex PCR; TCRdb has only the in-frame clones, and not every one. The repertoire has about 1 million clones, 75% of them found once; the top ten carry about 1.5%. The sequenced sample consisted of memory CD4+ T cells sorted from blood. Subset denoted: CD45RA-negative fraction. The receptors were sampled from a man aged 18 to 29 in good health.

This chain links TRBV28 with TRBJ1-1, with 9 positions matching TRBD1. The V gene end was trimmed by 5 bases and the J gene end by 5 bases; junction bases not matched to a gene: 9. The germline CDR1 and CDR2 sequences are MDHEN and SYDVKM. There are 15 residues in the CDR3. This CDR3 reads CASSTGTGSRTEAFF. CDR3 bases: TGTGCCAGCAGTACGGGGACAGGGAGTCGGACTGAAGCTTTCTTT.

V usage is TRBV6-1 and J usage is TRBJ1-1, with D possibly being TRBD1 (6 bases). This CDR3 has 14 residues. Germline assignment: CDR1 MNHNS and CDR2 SASEGT. V shed 4 bases and J shed 1 base, with 10 bases lying between them. The CDR3 here is CASSAVTGNTEAFF. In DNA form, the CDR3 reads TGTGCCAGCAGTGCAGTGACAGGGAACACTGAAGCTTTCTTT.

The chain employs TRBV30 and TRBJ1-1; no definite D call. This CDR3 region has 17 residues. Germline CDR1 is GTSNPN and CDR2 is SVGIG (reference sequence). Trimming removed 3 bases from V and 0 bases from J, with 20 bases in between. The CDR3 spells CAWSPGPRRIMNTEAFF. CDR3 nucleotides: TGTGCCTGGAGCCCCGGACCCCGGCGGATCATGAACACTGAAGCTTTCTTT.

The chain uses TRBV25-1 and TRBJ2-1, with D perhaps given as TRBD1 or TRBD2 (5 bases each). This CDR3 has 16 amino acids. Per germline, CDR1 MGHDK and CDR2 SYGVNS. Trimming pared 2 bases from V and 6 bases from J, leaving 17 bases between. The CDR3 nucleotides are TGTGCCAGCAGTGAAATAAAGGGGACCGAGCGCAATGAGCAGTTCTTC. Amino acid sequence: CASSEIKGTERNEQFF.

The V gene is TRBV27, the J gene TRBJ1-4; 12 bases are shared with TRBD1. This CDR3 has 20 residues. Germline V gene data show CDR1 as MNHEY and CDR2 as SMNVEV (reference sequence). Unmatched junction bases numbered 20, after V lost 7 bases and J lost 5 bases. The CDR3 sequence: CASNIGKRDRGLGGNEKLFF. DNA for the CDR3: TGTGCCAGCAACATAGGGAAACGGGACAGGGGGCTAGGGGGAAATGAAAAACTGTTTTTT.

The chain combines TRBV6-5 with TRBJ2-7, with D unclear. This CDR3 comprises 12 residues. The germline gives CDR1 MNHEY, CDR2 SVGAGI. Trimming shortened V by 5 bases and J by 6 bases, and 11 bases separated the two germline ends. CDR3 nucleotide sequence: TGTGCCAGCAGTGATTCTGGGTTCGAGCAGTACTTC. This encodes CASSDSGFEQYF.

The rearrangement uses TRBV9 and TRBJ1-4; D gene unclear. The CDR3 length is 15 residues. CDR1 and CDR2 (germline): SGDLS, YYNGEE. The ends were cut back, 0 bases at V and 3 bases at J, with 9 bases in the middle. The CDR3 nucleotides are TGTGCCAGCAGCGTAGCTTTGGCTCCTAATGAAAAACTGTTTTTT. It yields the protein CASSVALAPNEKLFF.

This clone was seen just once. The V call is TRBV10-1, the J call TRBJ2-3, with D tentatively TRBD2 (6 bases). In germline, CDR1 is WNHNN, CDR2 SYGVQD (reference sequence). The CDR3 totals 16 residues. Trimming pared 0 bases from V and 1 base from J, leaving 11 bases between. In DNA, the CDR3 is TGCGCCAGCAGTGAGTCTCCGGGACTGGGCACAGATACGCAGTATTTT. Translating it yields CASSESPGLGTDTQYF.

V and J are TRBV30 and TRBJ1-6; D is unclear. The V gene lost 4 bases and the J gene lost 6 bases, with 13 bases spanning the gap. The CDR3 is made up of 14 amino acids. The germline CDR1 and CDR2 sequences are GTSNPN and SVGIG (reference sequence). The CDR3 loop is CAWNGLGGNSPLHF. The CDR3 DNA reads as TGTGCCTGGAATGGTCTTGGTGGTAATTCACCCCTCCACTTT.

This clone was observed a handful of times. The chain links TRBV7-3 to TRBJ2-2, with D perhaps matching TRBD1 (5 bases). The germline V gene encodes CDR1 SGHTA and CDR2 FQGTGA. The CDR3 has 16 amino acids. V was pared by 5 bases and J by 2 bases, with 15 bases between. DNA of the CDR3: TGTGCCAGCAGCCAAAGAGCGACAGCAAACACCGGGGAGCTGTTTTTT. It codes for CASSQRATANTGELFF.

This chain uses TRBV16 with TRBJ2-7, with D hard to call. The CDR3 is 15 residues long. Trimming removed 0 bases from V and 3 bases from J, with 12 bases in between. The germline V gene encodes CDR1 KGHSY and CDR2 FQNENV. The CDR3 is CASSQSPQQFYEQYF. The CDR3, as DNA: TGTGCCAGCAGCCAATCGCCCCAGCAGTTCTACGAGCAGTACTTC.

On this clone itself: Additional DNA sequences in this sample encode the identical CDR3. The rearrangement joins TRBV7-2 to TRBJ2-7; D is possibly TRBD1 (5 bases). Per germline, CDR1 SGHTA and CDR2 FQGNSA. V lost 4 bases to trimming and J lost 1 base, with 8 bases between them. The CDR3 consists of 13 residues. Here the CDR3 reads CASSSRVSYEQYF. The CDR3 coding sequence is TGTGCCAGCAGCTCCAGGGTGTCCTACGAGCAGTACTTC.

The chain has TRBV2 and TRBJ2-7; TRBD1 might be the D (5 bases). The V and J ends lost 6 bases and 4 bases respectively, with 10 bases between them. Per the germline V gene, CDR1 is SNHLY and CDR2 is FYNNEI. The CDR3 consists of 12 residues. The CDR3 region has the DNA TGTGCCAGCAGACAGGTTCGGTACGAGCAGTACTTC. The encoded protein is CASRQVRYEQYF.

This chain uses TRBV19 with TRBJ1-2; D is possibly TRBD1 (5 bases). Trimming took 3 bases from V and 4 from J, leaving 15 bases between them. Germline loops: CDR1 LNHDA, CDR2 SQIVND (reference sequence). CDR3 length: 15 amino acids. The CDR3 here is CASSMSQGGTYGYTF. DNA of the CDR3: TGTGCCAGTAGTATGAGTCAGGGAGGGACCTATGGCTACACCTTC.

V and J are TRBV5-4 and TRBJ2-7; tentatively, D is TRBD2 (5 bases). CDR3 size: 13 residues. Germline V gene sequence: CDR1 SGHNT, CDR2 YYREEE (reference sequence). Trimming took 0 bases from V and 5 from J, leaving 9 bases between them. The CDR3 here is CASSLAARDEQYF. The CDR3 coding sequence is TGTGCCAGCAGCTTGGCGGCGCGGGACGAGCAGTACTTC.

The chain joins TRBV7-2 to TRBJ2-7; TRBD2 agrees at 7 bases. The CDR3 has 18 amino acids. Germline trimming cut 5 bases from V and 2 bases from J; bases unmatched to any gene: 18. Germline V lookup: CDR1 SGHTA, CDR2 FQGNSA. CDR3 sequence reads: CASSLSGGDIGSPYEQYF. CDR3 sequence (DNA): TGTGCCAGCAGCCTGTCGGGGGGAGATATCGGGTCACCCTACGAGCAGTACTTC.

The J gene is TRBJ2-7, the V gene TRBV6-5, with TRBD1 matching over 9 bases. The CDR3 is 14 amino acids. J was trimmed by 2 bases and V by 6 bases; bases with no gene match: 5. Germline CDR1 and CDR2: MNHEY and SVGAGI. CDR3 loop: CASRGQGGPYEQYF. For the CDR3, the DNA is TGTGCCAGCAGGGGACAGGGTGGGCCCTACGAGCAGTACTTC.